The clone carrying this T cell receptor beta chain was recorded a few times. TCRdb re-analysed the reads in MiXCR, keeping a single row per CDR3 protein. This sample has hundreds of thousands of distinct CDR3 sequences; roughly 26% occur once, and the top ten carry 6.5% to 10%. The CDR3 is made up of 15 amino acids. Germline values: CDR1 SEHNR, CDR2 FQNEAQ (reference sequence). V dropped 5 bases and J dropped 5 bases, with 16 bases sitting between them. The sample comes from a study of T cell repertoires in cytomegalovirus infection. This sequence originates from a human donor in good health (CMV status not recorded). Some clones in this sample may be carry-over from other donors' samples. The material sequenced was CD8+ T cells from PBMCs. The rearrangement links TRBV7-9 to TRBJ2-1; D uncertain. The DNA of the CDR3 is TGTGCCAGCAGCCGGACGGAAGTCAAGGACAATGAGCAGTTCTTC. Its protein is CASSRTEVKDNEQFF.